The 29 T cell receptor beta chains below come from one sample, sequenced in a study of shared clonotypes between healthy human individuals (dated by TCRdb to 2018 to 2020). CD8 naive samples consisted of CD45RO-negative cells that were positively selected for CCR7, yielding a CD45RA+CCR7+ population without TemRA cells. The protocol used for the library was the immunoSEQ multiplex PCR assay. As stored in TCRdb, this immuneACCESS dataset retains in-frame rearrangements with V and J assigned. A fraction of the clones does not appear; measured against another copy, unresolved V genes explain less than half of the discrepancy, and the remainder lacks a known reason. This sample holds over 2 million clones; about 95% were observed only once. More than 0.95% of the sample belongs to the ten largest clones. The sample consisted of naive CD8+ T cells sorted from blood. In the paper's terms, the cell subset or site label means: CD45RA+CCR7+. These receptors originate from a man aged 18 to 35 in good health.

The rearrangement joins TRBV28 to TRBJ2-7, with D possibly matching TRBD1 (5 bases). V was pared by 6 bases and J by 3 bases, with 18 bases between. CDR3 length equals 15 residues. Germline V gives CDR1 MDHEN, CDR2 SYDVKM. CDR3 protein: CASRMGTGWNYEQYF. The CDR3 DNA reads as TGTGCCAGCAGAATGGGCACAGGTTGGAACTACGAGCAGTACTTC.

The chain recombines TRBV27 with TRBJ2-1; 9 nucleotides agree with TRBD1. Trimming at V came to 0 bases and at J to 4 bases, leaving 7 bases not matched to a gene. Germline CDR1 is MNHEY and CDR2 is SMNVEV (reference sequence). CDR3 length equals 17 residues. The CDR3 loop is CASSLSRGTGSYNEQFF. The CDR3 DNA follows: TGTGCCAGCAGTTTATCGAGGGGGACAGGGTCGTACAATGAGCAGTTCTTC.

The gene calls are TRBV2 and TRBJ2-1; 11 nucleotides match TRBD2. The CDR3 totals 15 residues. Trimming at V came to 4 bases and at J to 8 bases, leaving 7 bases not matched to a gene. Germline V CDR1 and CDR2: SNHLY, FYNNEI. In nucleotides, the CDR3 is TGTGCCAGCAGTGGGCCTAGCGGGAGGCTAGATGAGCAGTTCTTC. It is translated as CASSGPSGRLDEQFF.

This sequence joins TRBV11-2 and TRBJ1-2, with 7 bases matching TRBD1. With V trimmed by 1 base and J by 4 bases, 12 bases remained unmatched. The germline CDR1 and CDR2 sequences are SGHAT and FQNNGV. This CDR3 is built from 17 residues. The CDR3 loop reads CASSLGPKGAKGYGYTF. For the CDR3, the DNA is TGTGCCAGCAGCTTAGGCCCTAAGGGGGCTAAAGGCTATGGCTACACCTTC.

CDR3 in amino acids: CAWYHPSGSFPTDNEQFF. For the CDR3, the DNA is TGTGCCTGGTATCATCCTAGCGGGAGTTTTCCCACGGACAATGAGCAGTTCTTC. The rearrangement joins TRBV30 to TRBJ2-1, with TRBD2 matching over 10 bases. Germline CDR1 and CDR2: GTSNPN and SVGIG (reference sequence). This CDR3 region has 18 residues. V lost 5 bases to trimming and J lost 5 bases; unmatched junction nucleotides: 18.

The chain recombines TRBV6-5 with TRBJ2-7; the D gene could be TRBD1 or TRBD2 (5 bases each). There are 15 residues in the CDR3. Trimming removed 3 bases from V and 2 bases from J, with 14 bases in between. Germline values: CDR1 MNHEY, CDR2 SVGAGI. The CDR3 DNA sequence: TGTGCCAGCAGTTATTTTGGGACCCCTACCTACGAGCAGTACTTC. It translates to CASSYFGTPTYEQYF.

CDR3 residues: CASSLDRVYGYTF. Here the CDR3 DNA reads TGCGCCAGCAGCTTGGACAGGGTCTATGGCTACACCTTC. The V and J genes are TRBV5-1 and TRBJ1-2; possibly TRBD1 for D (6 bases). CDR3 length: 13 residues. The germline V and J ends were trimmed by 0 bases and 4 bases, with 7 bases remaining between them. CDR1 is SGHRS, CDR2 YFSETQ, per germline.

Here the CDR3 DNA reads TGCAGCGCAAAACAGAGCTCCTACAATGAGCAGTTCTTC. As protein: CSAKQSSYNEQFF. This chain uses TRBV29-1 with TRBJ2-1; D call uncertain. In germline, CDR1 is SQVTM, CDR2 ANQGSEA. V was shortened by 7 bases and J by 0 bases, with 10 bases between the two germline ends. CDR3 size: 13 residues.

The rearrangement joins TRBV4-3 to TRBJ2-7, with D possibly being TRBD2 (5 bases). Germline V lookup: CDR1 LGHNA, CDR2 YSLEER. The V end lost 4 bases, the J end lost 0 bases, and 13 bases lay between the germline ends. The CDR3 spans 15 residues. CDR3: CASSPARGISYEQYF. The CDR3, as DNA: TGCGCCAGCAGCCCGGCGAGAGGGATCTCCTACGAGCAGTACTTC.

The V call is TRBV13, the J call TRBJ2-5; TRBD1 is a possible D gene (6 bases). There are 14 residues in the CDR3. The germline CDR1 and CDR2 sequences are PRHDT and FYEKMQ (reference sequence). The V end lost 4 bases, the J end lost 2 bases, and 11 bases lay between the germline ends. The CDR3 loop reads CASSYGQSQETQYF. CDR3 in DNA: TGTGCCAGCAGCTATGGACAGAGTCAAGAGACCCAGTACTTC.

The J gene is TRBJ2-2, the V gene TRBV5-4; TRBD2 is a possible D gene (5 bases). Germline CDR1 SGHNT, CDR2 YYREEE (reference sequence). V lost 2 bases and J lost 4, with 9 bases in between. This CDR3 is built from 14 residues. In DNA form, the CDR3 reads TGTGCCAGCAGCTTTCCAAGCGGCACCGGGGAGCTGTTTTTT. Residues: CASSFPSGTGELFF.

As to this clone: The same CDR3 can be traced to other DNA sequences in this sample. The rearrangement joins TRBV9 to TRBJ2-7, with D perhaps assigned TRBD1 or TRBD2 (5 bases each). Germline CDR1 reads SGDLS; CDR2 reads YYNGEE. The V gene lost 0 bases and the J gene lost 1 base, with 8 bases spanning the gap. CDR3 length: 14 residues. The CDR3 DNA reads TGTGCCAGCAGCGTAGAGGGGACGTCCTACGAGCAGTACTTC. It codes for CASSVEGTSYEQYF.

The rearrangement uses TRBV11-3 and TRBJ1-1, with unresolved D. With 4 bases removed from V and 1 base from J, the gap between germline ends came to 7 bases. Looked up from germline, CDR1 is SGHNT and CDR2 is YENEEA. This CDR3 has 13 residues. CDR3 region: CASSSGPNTEAFF. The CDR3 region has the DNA TGTGCCAGCAGCTCTGGACCGAACACTGAAGCTTTCTTT.

The DNA of the CDR3 is TGTGCCAGCAGTGTAAGCGGGGGAGGCTACAATGAGCAGTTCTTC. It yields the protein CASSVSGGGYNEQFF. V is TRBV6-5 and J is TRBJ2-1; 8 bases are a match to TRBD2. In germline, CDR1 is MNHEY, CDR2 SVGAGI. Losses at the gene ends were 5 bases for V and 3 bases for J; bases not matched to a gene: 6. The CDR3 runs to 15 residues.

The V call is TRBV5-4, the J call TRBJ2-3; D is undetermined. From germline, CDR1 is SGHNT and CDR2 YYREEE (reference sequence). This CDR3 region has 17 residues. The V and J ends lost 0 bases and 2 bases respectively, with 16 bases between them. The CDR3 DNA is TGTGCCAGCAGCTTGGCGGCAGCCGGAGTTAACACAGATACGCAGTATTTT. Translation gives CASSLAAAGVNTDTQYF.

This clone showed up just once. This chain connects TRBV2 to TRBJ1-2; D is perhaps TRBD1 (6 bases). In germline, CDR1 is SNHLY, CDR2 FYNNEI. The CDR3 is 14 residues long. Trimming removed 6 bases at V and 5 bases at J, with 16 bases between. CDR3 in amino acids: CASRTTGLFYGYTF. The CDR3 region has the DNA TGTGCCAGCAGGACGACAGGCCTTTTTTATGGCTACACCTTC.

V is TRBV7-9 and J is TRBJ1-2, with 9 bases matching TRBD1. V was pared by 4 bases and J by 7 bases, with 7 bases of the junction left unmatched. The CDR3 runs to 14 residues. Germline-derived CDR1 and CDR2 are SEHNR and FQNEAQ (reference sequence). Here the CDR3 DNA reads TGTGCCAGCAGCTCGGGACAGGGACGGGTTGGCTACACCTTC. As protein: CASSSGQGRVGYTF.

CDR3 nucleotides: TGTGCCAGCAGCTTAAGTTCCCAGGGATACGAGCAGTACTTC. This encodes CASSLSSQGYEQYF. The J gene is TRBJ2-7, the V gene TRBV5-6; D is possibly TRBD1 (5 bases). Trimming shortened V by 2 bases and J by 4 bases, and 13 bases separated the two germline ends. Germline CDR1 is SGHDT and CDR2 is YYEEEE. The CDR3 runs to 14 residues.

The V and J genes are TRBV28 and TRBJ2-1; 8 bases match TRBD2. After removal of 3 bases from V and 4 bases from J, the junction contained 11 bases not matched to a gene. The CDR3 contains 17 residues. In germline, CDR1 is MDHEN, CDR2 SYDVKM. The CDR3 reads CASSFAPPAGEYNEQFF. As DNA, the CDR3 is TGTGCCAGCAGTTTCGCCCCACCAGCGGGGGAGTACAATGAGCAGTTCTTC.

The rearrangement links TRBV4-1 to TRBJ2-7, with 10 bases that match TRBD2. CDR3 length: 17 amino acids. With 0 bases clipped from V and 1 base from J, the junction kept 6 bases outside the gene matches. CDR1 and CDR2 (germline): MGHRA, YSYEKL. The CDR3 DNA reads TGCGCCAGCAGCCAAGAAATGCCGGGACTAGCGTCCTACGAGCAGTACTTC. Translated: CASSQEMPGLASYEQYF.

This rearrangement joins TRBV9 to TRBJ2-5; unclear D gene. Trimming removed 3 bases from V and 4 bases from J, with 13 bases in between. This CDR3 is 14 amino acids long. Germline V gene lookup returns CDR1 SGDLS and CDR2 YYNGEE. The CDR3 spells CASSAGPLLETQYF. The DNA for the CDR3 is TGTGCCAGCAGCGCCGGTCCGCTTCTAGAGACCCAGTACTTC.

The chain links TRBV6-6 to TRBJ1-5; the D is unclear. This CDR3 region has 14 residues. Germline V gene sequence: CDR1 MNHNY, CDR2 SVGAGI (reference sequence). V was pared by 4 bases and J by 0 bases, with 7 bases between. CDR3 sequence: CASSSTHSNQPQHF. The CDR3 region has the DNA TGTGCCAGCAGTTCGACACATAGCAATCAGCCCCAGCATTTT.

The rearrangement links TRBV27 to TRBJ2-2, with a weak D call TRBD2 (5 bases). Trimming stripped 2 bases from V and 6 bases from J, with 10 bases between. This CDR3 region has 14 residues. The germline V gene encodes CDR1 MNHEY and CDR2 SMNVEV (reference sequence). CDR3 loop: CASSLPPGSGELFF. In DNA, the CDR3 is TGTGCCAGCAGTTTACCTCCGGGATCCGGGGAGCTGTTTTTT.

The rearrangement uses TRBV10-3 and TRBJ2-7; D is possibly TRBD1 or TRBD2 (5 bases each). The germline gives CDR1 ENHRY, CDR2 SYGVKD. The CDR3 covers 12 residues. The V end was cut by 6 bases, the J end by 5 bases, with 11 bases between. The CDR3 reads CAISGTHDEQYF. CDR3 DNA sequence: TGTGCCATCAGCGGGACGCACGACGAGCAGTACTTC.

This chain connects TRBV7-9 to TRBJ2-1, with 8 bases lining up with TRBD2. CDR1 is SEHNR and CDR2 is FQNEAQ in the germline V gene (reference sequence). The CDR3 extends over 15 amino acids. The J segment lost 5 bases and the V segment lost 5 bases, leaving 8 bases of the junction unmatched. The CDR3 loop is CASSPRTSRNNEQFF. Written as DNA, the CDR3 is TGTGCCAGCAGCCCTCGGACTAGCCGAAACAATGAGCAGTTCTTC.

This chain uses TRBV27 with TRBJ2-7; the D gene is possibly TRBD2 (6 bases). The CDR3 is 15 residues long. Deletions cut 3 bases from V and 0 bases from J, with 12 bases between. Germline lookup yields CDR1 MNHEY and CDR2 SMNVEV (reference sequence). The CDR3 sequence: CASSLGTPRSYEQYF. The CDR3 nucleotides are TGTGCCAGCAGTTTGGGGACTCCCCGCTCCTACGAGCAGTACTTC.

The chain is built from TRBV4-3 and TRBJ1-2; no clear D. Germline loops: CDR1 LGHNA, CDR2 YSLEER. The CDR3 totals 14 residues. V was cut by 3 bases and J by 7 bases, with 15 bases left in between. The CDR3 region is CASSHMVGDGGYTF. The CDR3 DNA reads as TGCGCCAGCAGCCATATGGTTGGGGATGGTGGCTACACCTTC.

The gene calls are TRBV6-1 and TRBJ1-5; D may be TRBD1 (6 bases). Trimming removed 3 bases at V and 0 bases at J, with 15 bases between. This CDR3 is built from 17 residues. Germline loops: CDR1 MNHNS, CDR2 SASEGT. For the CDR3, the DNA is TGTGCCAGCAGTGATGGGGGCCCACTTTATAGCAATCAGCCCCAGCATTTT. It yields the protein CASSDGGPLYSNQPQHF.

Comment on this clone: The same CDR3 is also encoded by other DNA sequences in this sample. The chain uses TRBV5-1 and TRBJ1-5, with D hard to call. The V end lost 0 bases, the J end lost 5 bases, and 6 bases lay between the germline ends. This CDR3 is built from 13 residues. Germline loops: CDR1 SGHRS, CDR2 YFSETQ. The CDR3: CASSLGGYQPQHF. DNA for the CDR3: TGCGCCAGCAGCTTGGGAGGCTATCAGCCCCAGCATTTT.